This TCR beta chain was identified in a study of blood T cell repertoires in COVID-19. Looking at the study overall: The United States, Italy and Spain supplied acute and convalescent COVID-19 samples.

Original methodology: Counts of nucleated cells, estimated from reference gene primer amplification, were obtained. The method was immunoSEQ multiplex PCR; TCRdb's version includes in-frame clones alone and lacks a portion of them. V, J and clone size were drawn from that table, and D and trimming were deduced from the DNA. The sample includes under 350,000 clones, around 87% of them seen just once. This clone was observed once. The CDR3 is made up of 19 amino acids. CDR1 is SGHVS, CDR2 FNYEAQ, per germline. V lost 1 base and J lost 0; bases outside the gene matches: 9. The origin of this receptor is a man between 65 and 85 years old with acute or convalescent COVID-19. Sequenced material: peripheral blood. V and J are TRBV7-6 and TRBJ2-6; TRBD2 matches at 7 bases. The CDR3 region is CASSLVAPGGYSGANVLTF. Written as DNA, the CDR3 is TGTGCCAGCAGCTTAGTGGCCCCGGGGGGATACTCTGGGGCCAACGTCCTGACTTTC.